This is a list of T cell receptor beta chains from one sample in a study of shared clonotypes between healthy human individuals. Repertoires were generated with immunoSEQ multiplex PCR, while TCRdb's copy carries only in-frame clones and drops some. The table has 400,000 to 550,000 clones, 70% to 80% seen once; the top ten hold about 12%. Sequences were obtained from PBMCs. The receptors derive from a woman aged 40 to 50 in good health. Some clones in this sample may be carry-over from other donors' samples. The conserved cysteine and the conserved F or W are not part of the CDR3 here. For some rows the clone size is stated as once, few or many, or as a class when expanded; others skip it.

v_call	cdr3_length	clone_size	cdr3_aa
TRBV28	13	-	ASSLLAGTADTQY
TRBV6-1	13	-	ASSGWGRLDEKLF
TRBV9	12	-	ASSSQPSTDTQY
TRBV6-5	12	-	ASSRQGGDEKLF
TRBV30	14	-	AWSFRGSYSGNTIY
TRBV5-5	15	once	ASSLSGGLAESYEQY
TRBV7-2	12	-	ASSSPGGQHEQY
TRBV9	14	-	ASSVDRKGGGYGYT
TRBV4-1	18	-	ASSQDRRGDPRGLGNTIY
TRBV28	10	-	ASSFYPYEQY
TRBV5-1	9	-	ASSLLTEQY
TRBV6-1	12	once	ASREGVTTGELF
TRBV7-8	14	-	ASSLVPSARTDTQY
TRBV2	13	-	ASSYGLAGGMELF
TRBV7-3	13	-	ASSHSSGATGELF
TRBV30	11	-	AWSVLENYGYT
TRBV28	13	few	ASTSRVGVGTEAF
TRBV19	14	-	ASSIGSSGANEKLF
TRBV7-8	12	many	ASSLPGGNQPQH
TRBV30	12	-	AWEKKGTTLPQH
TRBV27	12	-	ASSFAAGSNGYT
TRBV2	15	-	ASSEATGGGYTGELF
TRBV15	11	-	ATSSAPGYEQY
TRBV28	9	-	ASSGRGELF
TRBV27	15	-	ASSEPGLATPYNEQF
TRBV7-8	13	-	ASSLTLAGSYEQY
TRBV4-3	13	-	ASSTEGSSTDTQY
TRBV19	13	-	ASSIWDRGDQPQH
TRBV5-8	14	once	ASSFFLGGQNTEAF
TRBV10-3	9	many	AISEEGEQY
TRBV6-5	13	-	ASSYSSHSYNEQF
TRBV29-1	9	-	SVRAGRTQY
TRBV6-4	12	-	ASSVKGTSGELF
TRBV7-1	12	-	ASSRSGTGSGYT
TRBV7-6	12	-	ASSLAEQRYEQF
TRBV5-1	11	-	ASSLDWNNEQF
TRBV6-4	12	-	ASRDREGFYGYT
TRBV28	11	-	ASSSASGEKLF
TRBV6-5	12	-	ASSYSDSSYEQY
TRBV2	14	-	ASSFLVTTNTGELF
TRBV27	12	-	ASSPRRDGYEQY